The sample holds many counts of the clone carrying this T cell receptor (beta chain). Its cognate antigen is unknown. Amplified TCR beta CDR3 regions derived from RNA transcripts. Carried out on the TCR CDR3, a first-round RT-PCR used the HTBI primer set. TCRdb reprocessed the multiplex PCR reads with MiXCR, giving one entry per CDR3 protein. The table has around 520,000 distinct CDR3 sequences, roughly 14% seen once; the top ten hold about 17%. The V end was cut by 1 base, the J end by 2 bases, with 11 bases between. Looked up from germline, CDR1 is LGHDT and CDR2 is YNNKEL (reference sequence). The CDR3 runs 15 residues. The source of the PBMCs was 8.5 to 10 ml of fresh peripheral blood. The sample belongs to a study of T cells in Graves' hyperthyroidism and ophthalmopathy. Study overall: At initial diagnosis, before any treatment had begun, peripheral blood was obtained. Findings and limits, study-wide: Classification by a 13 V-J model distinguished ophthalmopathy from stable hyperthyroidism.

The sample consisted of blood. This clonotype was obtained from a young woman with Graves' hyperthyroidism. The chain joins TRBV3-1 to TRBJ2-5; D not certain. CDR3 sequence: CASSQGSFGQETQYF. CDR3 DNA sequence: TGTGCCAGCAGCCAAGGTAGTTTTGGGCAAGAGACCCAGTACTTC.